Below are 15 T cell receptor beta chains sequenced from a single sample in a study of cytomegalovirus exposure and HLA in healthy donors. The PCR employed 60 Vbeta primers together with 13 Jbeta primers. TCRdb's copy holds only in-frame clones and misses some; the assay was immunoSEQ multiplex PCR. The sample lists 160,000 or so clones; 70% to 90% were seen once. Sample: PBMCs. All receptors derive from a woman aged 18-30 years in good health and CMV-seronegative.

The chain links TRBV9 to TRBJ1-6; 7 nucleotides line up with TRBD1. Per germline, CDR1 SGDLS and CDR2 YYNGEE. J was trimmed by 9 bases and V by 3 bases; bases with no gene match: 9. The CDR3 runs 15 residues. DNA for the CDR3: TGTGCCAGCAGCGGACGACAGGGATCGGGTTCACCCCTCCACTTT. Amino acid sequence: CASSGRQGSGSPLHF.

V usage is TRBV2 and J usage is TRBJ2-4; D uncertain. The CDR3 totals 12 residues. Trimming removed 8 bases at V and 0 bases at J, with 5 bases between. Germline CDR1 and CDR2: SNHLY and FYNNEI. DNA for the CDR3: TGTGCCAGCCGACTAGCCAAAAACATTCAGTACTTC. Encoded protein: CASRLAKNIQYF.

The gene calls are TRBV15 and TRBJ2-3; 7 bases align to TRBD2. J gave up 0 bases and V 3 bases, and 9 bases lay outside the gene matches. Germline V lookup: CDR1 LNHNV, CDR2 YYDKDF (reference sequence). The CDR3 length is 17 residues. CDR3 region: CATSRDASGVSTDTQYF. The CDR3 DNA reads TGTGCCACCAGCAGGGACGCGAGCGGGGTTAGCACAGATACGCAGTATTTT.

The chain links TRBV15 to TRBJ2-3; D not resolved. Germline V gene data show CDR1 as LNHNV and CDR2 as YYDKDF (reference sequence). V lost 6 bases and J 6 bases, leaving 13 bases between the germline ends. There are 13 residues in the CDR3. CDR3 DNA: TGTGCCACCAGAACCCCCCTGGCCGATACGCAGTATTTT. This translates into CATRTPLADTQYF.

In this sample, this clone turned up a few times. The rearrangement joins TRBV2 to TRBJ1-1; D possibly corresponds to TRBD1 (5 bases). CDR3 length: 14 residues. Germline CDR1 and CDR2: SNHLY and FYNNEI. The V end was cut by 8 bases, the J end by 4 bases, with 17 bases between. CDR3 nucleotides: TGTGCCAGCCATGCCCGGTCGGGGGTCACTGAAGCTTTCTTT. Protein sequence: CASHARSGVTEAFF.

This chain links TRBV6-6 with TRBJ1-2; 8 bases are a match to TRBD1. The length of the CDR3 is 15 residues. V was pared by 6 bases and J by 8 bases, with 14 bases of the junction left unmatched. Germline loops: CDR1 MNHNY, CDR2 SVGAGI (reference sequence). The DNA for the CDR3 is TGTGCCAGCAGGGGGCAGGGGGCGGTCGTAGGCGGCTACACCTTC. Its protein product is CASRGQGAVVGGYTF.

This chain links TRBV6-1 with TRBJ2-3; D possibly corresponds to TRBD2 (6 bases). The V and J ends lost 1 base and 8 bases respectively, with 13 bases between them. The CDR3 sequence is 14 residues long. The V gene's germline CDR1 is MNHNS and CDR2 SASEGT. The CDR3 region has the DNA TGTGCCAGCAGTGAAGAGGGCCACGGGGGTACGCAGTATTTT. Translating gives CASSEEGHGGTQYF.

This clone is a singleton in its sample. J is TRBJ2-1 and V is TRBV6-6, with D possibly TRBD2 on 6 matching bases. There are 14 residues in the CDR3. V lost 6 bases and J 3 bases, leaving 12 bases between the germline ends. Germline V gene data show CDR1 as MNHNY and CDR2 as SVGAGI (reference sequence). Here the CDR3 DNA reads TGTGCCAGCAGCGGGGACTCGTTCTACAATGAGCAGTTCTTC. This codes for CASSGDSFYNEQFF.

V usage is TRBV18 and J usage is TRBJ2-1; 12 positions agree with TRBD1. The CDR3 length is 14 residues. J was trimmed by 9 bases and V by 8 bases; bases with no gene match: 8. Germline CDR1 KGHSH, CDR2 LQKENI. In DNA, the CDR3 is TGTGCCAGCACCCCCGGGACAGGGGGCGGTGAGCAGTTCTTC. This encodes CASTPGTGGGEQFF.

The genes are TRBV7-9 and TRBJ1-2, with 9 positions matching TRBD1. Germline-derived CDR1 and CDR2 are SEHNR and FQNEAQ (reference sequence). The CDR3 covers 14 residues. The ends lost 5 bases at V and 4 bases at J; junction bases unmatched: 5. CDR3 in amino acids: CASSRKGQGYGYTF. CDR3 DNA sequence: TGTGCCAGCAGCCGAAAGGGACAGGGCTATGGCTACACCTTC. Full variable domain (rest looked up from reference TRBV7-9 and TRBJ1-2): DTGVSQNPRHKITKRGQNVTFRCDPISEHNRLYWYRQTLGQGPEFLTYFQNEAQLEKSRLLSDRFSAERPKGSFSTLEIQRTEQGDSAMYLCASSRKGQGYGYTFGSGTRLTVV.

This chain links TRBV11-3 with TRBJ2-2; D is ambiguous. Trimming left V 1 base short and J 4 bases short, with 4 bases between. The CDR3 sequence is 13 residues long. Germline V gives CDR1 SGHNT, CDR2 YENEEA. The CDR3 DNA reads TGTGCCAGCAGCTTAGTGGCCACCGGGGAGCTGTTTTTT. It encodes CASSLVATGELFF.

V is TRBV28 and J is TRBJ2-5, with D possibly matching TRBD1 (6 bases). V was pared by 4 bases and J by 11 bases, with 17 bases between. This CDR3 has 13 amino acids. The germline CDR1 and CDR2 sequences are MDHEN and SYDVKM. The CDR3 spells CASSYQGPFKQYF. The CDR3 DNA sequence: TGTGCCAGCAGTTACCAGGGGCCCTTCAAGCAGTACTTC.

This clone came up once. This chain uses TRBV5-1 with TRBJ2-3; possible D gene TRBD1, 6 bases. Germline V gene data show CDR1 as SGHRS and CDR2 as YFSETQ. Trimming took off 2 bases at V and 5 bases at J, with 12 bases between the two ends. The CDR3 is made up of 14 amino acids. The CDR3 bases are TGCGCCAGCAGCTTCGACGGGACACAAGATACGCAGTATTTT. Its translation is CASSFDGTQDTQYF.

The CDR3 loop is CASSHIYEQYF. The CDR3 DNA reads as TGTGCCAGCAGCCACATCTACGAGCAGTACTTC. J is TRBJ2-7 and V is TRBV11-2, with D uncertain. V lost 5 bases to trimming and J lost 3 bases, with 5 bases between them. Germline V gene sequence: CDR1 SGHAT, CDR2 FQNNGV. The CDR3 consists of 11 residues.

This chain uses TRBV27 with TRBJ2-7, with TRBD2 as a possible D gene (5 bases). The CDR3 consists of 12 residues. In germline, CDR1 is MNHEY, CDR2 SMNVEV (reference sequence). Trimming took off 3 bases at V and 7 bases at J, with 10 bases between the two ends. The CDR3 loop is CASSLTRGEQYF. In DNA form, the CDR3 reads TGTGCCAGCAGTTTGACCCGCGGGGAGCAGTACTTC.